These T cell receptor beta chains were read from a single sample in a study of identical twins. MiXCR, run by TCRdb on the 5' RACE reads, gives a single entry per CDR3 protein. The sample lists about 240,000 distinct CDR3 sequences, under 12% occurring once. Sequencing used memory T cells sorted from blood. All receptors derive from a man aged 45-65 years in good health. Both conserved end residues are part of each CDR3. D genes are given only for firm matches. Clone size is stated in some rows and not others, as once, few, many or a class when expanded.

v_call	clone_size	d_call	j_call	cdr3_aa	cdr3_nt
TRBV11-2	few	TRBD2	TRBJ2-1	CASSRTSADNEQFF	TGTGCCAGCAGCCGGACTAGCGCAGACAATGAGCAGTTCTTC
TRBV5-1	few	TRBD1	TRBJ2-7	CASSQDRAHYEQYF	TGCGCCAGCAGCCAGGACAGGGCCCACTACGAGCAGTACTTC
TRBV5-6	many	TRBD2	TRBJ2-1	CASSLSGSSYNEQFF	TGTGCCAGCAGCTTGAGCGGGAGCTCCTACAATGAGCAGTTCTTC
TRBV9	.	.	TRBJ2-1	CASSVGLIRVRYNEQFF	TGTGCCAGCAGCGTAGGCCTAATCAGGGTTAGATACAATGAGCAGTTCTTC
TRBV19	few	.	TRBJ2-4	CASSINWQGKNIQYF	TGTGCCAGTAGTATAAACTGGCAGGGCAAAAACATTCAGTACTTC
TRBV6-5	few	.	TRBJ2-7	CASSWNQGYYEQYF	TGTGCCAGCAGTTGGAATCAGGGTTACTACGAGCAGTACTTC
TRBV3-1	many	TRBD2	TRBJ2-3	CASSQGLAVTDTQYF	TGTGCCAGCAGCCAAGGACTAGCGGTCACAGATACGCAGTATTTT
TRBV10-3	few	TRBD1	TRBJ2-1	CAINNVGGDSYNEQFF	TGTGCCATCAATAACGTAGGGGGCGATTCCTACAATGAGCAGTTCTTC
TRBV24-1	.	TRBD2	TRBJ2-2	CATSDYRASGSGELFF	TGTGCCACCAGTGATTATAGGGCTAGCGGTTCCGGGGAGCTGTTTTTT
TRBV6-1	.	.	TRBJ2-2	CASRGRGGDTTGELFF	TGTGCCAGCAGAGGAAGGGGCGGGGATACTACCGGGGAGCTGTTTTTT
TRBV20-1	many	.	TRBJ1-3	CSASKLPSSGNTIYF	TGCAGTGCTTCTAAACTACCGTCCTCTGGAAACACCATATATTTT
TRBV7-9	.	.	TRBJ2-7	CASSLAAPTGYEQYF	TGTGCCAGCAGCTTAGCGGCCCCCACTGGCTACGAGCAGTACTTC
TRBV20-1	.	.	TRBJ2-1	CSADKRDEQFF	TGCAGTGCTGACAAGCGGGATGAGCAGTTCTTC
TRBV7-9	.	.	TRBJ2-3	CASSLGSVTADTQYF	TGTGCCAGCAGCTTAGGTTCGGTGACCGCAGATACGCAGTATTTT
TRBV20-1	many	TRBD2	TRBJ2-3	CSARDLYLAGAQDTQYF	TGCAGTGCTAGAGATCTTTATCTGGCGGGAGCGCAAGATACGCAGTATTTT
TRBV2	.	TRBD1	TRBJ2-7	CASSGNRDRGIYEQYF	TGTGCCAGCAGCGGGAACCGGGACAGGGGAATCTACGAGCAGTACTTC
TRBV4-2	few	.	TRBJ1-6	CASSQGGFNSPLHF	TGTGCCAGCAGCCAAGGGGGATTTAATTCACCCCTCCACTTT
TRBV7-8	many	.	TRBJ2-3	CASSPLGGQWDTQYF	TGTGCCAGCAGCCCCTTGGGCGGTCAATGGGATACGCAGTATTTT
TRBV9	.	TRBD1	TRBJ2-7	CASSEGTGASYEQYF	TGTGCCAGCAGCGAGGGGACAGGGGCCTCCTACGAGCAGTACTTC
TRBV2	.	.	TRBJ1-6	CASSVMRAPGRINSPLHF	TGTGCCAGCAGTGTGATGAGGGCCCCGGGACGCATAAATTCACCCCTCCACTTT
TRBV6-2/TRBV6-3	.	.	TRBJ2-4	CASSYSGHKNIQYF	TGTGCCAGCAGTTACTCGGGTCATAAAAACATTCAGTACTTC
TRBV9	.	.	TRBJ2-5	CASSAIPGPNGETQYF	TGTGCCAGCAGTGCTATACCGGGACCTAACGGAGAGACCCAGTACTTC
TRBV11-1	many	.	TRBJ1-1	CASSLRRVNQLMNTEAFF	TGTGCCAGCAGCTTACGAAGGGTAAACCAACTAATGAACACTGAAGCTTTCTTT
TRBV3-1	.	TRBD1	TRBJ1-2	CASSQDHRGYGYTF	TGTGCCAGCAGCCAAGATCACAGGGGGTATGGCTACACCTTC
TRBV27	once	TRBD2	TRBJ2-1	CASSPVAGGYYNEQFF	TGTGCCAGCAGCCCGGTTGCGGGGGGATATTACAATGAGCAGTTCTTC
TRBV6-4	many	.	TRBJ2-1	CASSDSKRGGVQFF	TGTGCCAGCAGTGACTCCAAAAGAGGGGGAGTGCAGTTCTTC
TRBV6-5	many	.	TRBJ2-7	CASSYAFDSPVSYEQYF	TGTGCCAGCAGTTACGCCTTTGACAGTCCCGTCTCCTACGAGCAGTACTTC
TRBV6-2/TRBV6-3	.	.	TRBJ1-6	CAINRPGRGSPLHF	TGTGCCATCAATCGCCCGGGCCGAGGATCACCCCTCCACTTT
TRBV5-1	few	.	TRBJ2-3	CASSYSTSWGGTDTQYF	TGCGCCAGCAGCTACTCCACCTCCTGGGGGGGCACAGATACGCAGTATTTT
TRBV4-3	.	.	TRBJ2-3	CASSQETSPVDTQYF	TGCGCCAGCAGCCAAGAGACTAGTCCGGTGGATACGCAGTATTTT
TRBV7-3	.	.	TRBJ2-2	CASSLGQRHTGELFF	TGTGCCAGCAGCTTAGGGCAGAGACACACCGGGGAGCTGTTTTTT
TRBV20-1	few	.	TRBJ1-6	CSAEDPRQNSPLHF	TGCAGTGCCGAAGATCCCCGACAAAATTCACCCCTCCACTTT
TRBV12-3/TRBV12-4	many	TRBD1	TRBJ2-2	CASSISGTGNTGELFF	TGTGCCAGCAGTATATCCGGGACAGGGAACACCGGGGAGCTGTTTTTT
TRBV27	few	.	TRBJ1-1	CASSSTPGRTEAFF	TGTGCCAGCAGTTCCACGCCGGGGAGGACTGAAGCTTTCTTT
TRBV9	few	.	TRBJ1-6	CASSVGTDFDNSPLHF	TGTGCCAGCAGCGTAGGGACAGACTTCGATAATTCACCCCTCCACTTT
TRBV20-1	many	TRBD1	TRBJ1-2	CSPETGRNYGYTF	TGCAGTCCGGAGACAGGGCGCAACTATGGCTACACCTTC
TRBV5-6	few	TRBD2	TRBJ2-1	CASSWGTSGSYNEQFF	TGTGCCAGCAGCTGGGGGACTAGCGGATCCTACAATGAGCAGTTCTTC
TRBV6-2/TRBV6-3	.	TRBD2	TRBJ2-1	CATLPAGGPYNEQFF	TGTGCCACCCTCCCAGCGGGAGGGCCATACAATGAGCAGTTCTTC
TRBV20-1	few	TRBD2	TRBJ2-7	CSARDRLAGVGEQYF	TGCAGTGCTAGAGATCGCCTAGCGGGAGTTGGCGAGCAGTACTTC
TRBV6-2/TRBV6-3	many	.	TRBJ2-4	CASSSGTQGNIQYF	TGTGCCAGCAGCTCCGGGACCCAAGGAAACATTCAGTACTTC
TRBV6-2/TRBV6-3	.	.	TRBJ2-7	CASSYGSHEQYF	TGTGCCAGCAGTTACGGGTCCCACGAGCAGTACTTC
TRBV29-1	many	.	TRBJ2-1	CSVGRVNEQFF	TGCAGCGTTGGAAGAGTAAATGAGCAGTTCTTC
TRBV18	.	.	TRBJ2-5	CASSPRGPGLGETQYF	TGTGCCAGCTCACCCCGAGGTCCGGGACTGGGAGAGACCCAGTACTTC
TRBV5-1	many	TRBD1	TRBJ2-1	CASSPAGQGYNEQFF	TGCGCCAGCAGCCCGGCGGGACAGGGTTACAATGAGCAGTTCTTC
TRBV9	few	.	TRBJ2-5	CASSVEGSRWAGTQYF	TGTGCCAGCAGCGTAGAAGGTAGCAGGTGGGCGGGGACCCAGTACTTC
TRBV12-3/TRBV12-4	many	TRBD2	TRBJ2-3	CASNRGDRLASTDTQYF	TGTGCCAGCAATCGGGGGGACCGACTAGCTAGCACAGATACGCAGTATTTT
TRBV3-1	few	TRBD2	TRBJ2-5	CASREVAGSRGTQYF	TGTGCCAGCCGGGAGGTAGCGGGGTCTCGGGGGACCCAGTACTTC
TRBV12-3/TRBV12-4	few	.	TRBJ2-3	CASADSFSTDTQYF	TGTGCCAGCGCGGACTCTTTTAGCACAGATACGCAGTATTTT
TRBV5-1	many	.	TRBJ2-5	CASSLVSVQETQYF	TGCGCCAGCAGCTTGGTTTCAGTACAAGAGACCCAGTACTTC
TRBV5-6	.	TRBD1	TRBJ2-5	CASSLDRGSQETQYF	TGTGCCAGCAGCTTGGACAGGGGGAGCCAAGAGACCCAGTACTTC
TRBV7-2	many	.	TRBJ1-5	CASATEANQPQHF	TGTGCCAGCGCCACAGAGGCTAATCAGCCCCAGCATTTT
TRBV12-3/TRBV12-4	.	.	TRBJ2-7	CASKGRSYEQYF	TGTGCCAGCAAGGGCCGATCGTACGAGCAGTACTTC
TRBV20-1	.	.	TRBJ2-6	CSATPFRGVLTF	TGCAGTGCTACGCCCTTTAGAGGCGTCCTGACTTTC
TRBV4-3	few	.	TRBJ2-7	CASSQGRGNEQYF	TGCGCCAGCAGCCAAGGCAGGGGAAACGAGCAGTACTTC